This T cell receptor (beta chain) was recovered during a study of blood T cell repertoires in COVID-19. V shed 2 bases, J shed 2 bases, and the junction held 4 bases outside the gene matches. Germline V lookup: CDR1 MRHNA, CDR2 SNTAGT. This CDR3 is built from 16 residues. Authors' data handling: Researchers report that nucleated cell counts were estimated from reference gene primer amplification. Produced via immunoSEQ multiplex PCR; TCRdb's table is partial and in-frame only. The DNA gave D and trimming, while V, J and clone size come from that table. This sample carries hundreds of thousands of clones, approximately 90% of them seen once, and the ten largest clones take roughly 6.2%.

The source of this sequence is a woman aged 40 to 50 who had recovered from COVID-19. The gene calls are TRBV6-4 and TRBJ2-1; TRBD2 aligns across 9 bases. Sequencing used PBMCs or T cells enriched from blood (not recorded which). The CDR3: CASSDRGLAPYNEQFF. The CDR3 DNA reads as TGTGCCAGCAGTGACCGTGGACTAGCGCCCTACAATGAGCAGTTCTTC.